This is a list of T cell receptor beta chains from one sample in a study of T cells in Graves' hyperthyroidism and ophthalmopathy. TCRdb reprocessed the multiplex PCR reads with MiXCR, giving one entry per CDR3 protein. The table lists over 250,000 distinct CDR3 sequences, over 20% of them singletons, with 50% to 75% in the top ten. The sequenced sample was blood. All receptors derive from a man between 25 and 39 years old with Graves' ophthalmopathy. Each CDR3 is given with its conserved first and last residue. The order of the fields is D gene, clone size, CDR3 length, V gene, J gene, CDR3 protein, CDR3 DNA. D genes are given only for firm matches. Part of the rows lack a size; the others show once, few, many or a class for expanded clones.

>TRBD1|many|16|TRBV28|TRBJ1-2
CASRGSWTGSSYGYTF
TGTGCCAGCAGGGGGAGTTGGACAGGATCCTCCTATGGCTACACCTTC
>TRBD2|-|16|TRBV5-6|TRBJ2-3
CASSGGIRGGTDTQYF
TGTGCCAGCAGTGGAGGAATTCGGGGAGGGACAGATACGCAGTATTTT
>-|many|17|TRBV20-1|TRBJ1-5
CSARDRGVAGFNQPQHF
TGCAGTGCTAGAGATAGAGGTGTGGCGGGATTCAATCAGCCCCAGCATTTT
>TRBD2|few|16|TRBV9|TRBJ2-1
CASSSGLAGTRNEQFF
TGTGCCAGCAGCTCCGGGCTAGCGGGAACCAGAAATGAGCAGTTCTTC
>TRBD2|many|15|TRBV27|TRBJ2-7
CASSSRLASPYEQYF
TGTGCCAGCAGTTCCAGACTAGCGAGTCCATACGAGCAGTACTTC
>TRBD2|many|15|TRBV28|TRBJ2-7
CASSPTSGRMKEQYF
TGTGCCAGCAGCCCGACTAGCGGGAGGATGAAGGAGCAGTACTTC
>-|-|16|TRBV6-1|TRBJ1-6
CASTRTGGRGYSPLHF
TGTGCCAGCACTCGGACGGGGGGGCGCGGGTATTCACCCCTCCACTTT
>-|few|15|TRBV9|TRBJ2-1
CASSYSFSSYNEQFF
TGTGCCAGCAGCTATAGCTTCTCTTCCTACAATGAGCAGTTCTTC
>TRBD1|once|14|TRBV30|TRBJ2-3
CAWGQGLRSDTQYF
TGTGCCTGGGGACAGGGTTTGCGTTCAGATACGCAGTATTTT
>TRBD2|many|13|TRBV20-1|TRBJ2-3
CSAPPGGADTQYF
TGCAGTGCGCCCCCGGGGGGAGCAGATACGCAGTATTTT
>TRBD2|many|14|TRBV20-1|TRBJ2-1
CSARGLAAINEQFF
TGCAGTGCTAGAGGACTAGCGGCAATCAATGAGCAGTTCTTC
>-|many|13|TRBV30|TRBJ1-1
CAWSVRKDTEAFF
TGTGCCTGGAGTGTACGGAAGGACACTGAAGCTTTCTTT
>-|few|13|TRBV5-1|TRBJ1-1
CASSLVANTEAFF
TGCGCCAGCAGCTTGGTAGCGAACACTGAAGCTTTCTTT
>TRBD1|few|16|TRBV14|TRBJ2-3
CASSPGQGVSTDTQYF
TGTGCCAGCAGCCCGGGACAGGGGGTTAGCACAGATACGCAGTATTTT
>-|many|18|TRBV6-1|TRBJ1-1
CASNPGGMPQVWNTEAFF
TGTGCCAGCAATCCTGGTGGTATGCCCCAGGTGTGGAACACTGAAGCTTTCTTT
>TRBD2|-|17|TRBV27|TRBJ2-1
CASSPPRLAGGPDEQFF
TGTGCCAGCAGTCCACCTCGACTAGCGGGAGGGCCGGATGAGCAGTTCTTC
>TRBD1|few|16|TRBV28|TRBJ1-5
CASSWGQLYSNQPQHF
TGTGCCAGCAGTTGGGGACAGTTATATAGCAATCAGCCCCAGCATTTT
>TRBD1|many|14|TRBV30|TRBJ1-1
CAWSEGDRRSEAFF
TGTGCCTGGAGTGAGGGGGACAGGCGATCTGAAGCTTTCTTT
>-|few|15|TRBV9|TRBJ2-2
CASSESVDATGELFF
TGTGCCAGCAGCGAGAGCGTCGACGCCACCGGGGAGCTGTTTTTT
>-|-|15|TRBV5-6|TRBJ2-7
CASSPGPLNLDEQYF
TGTGCCAGCAGCCCAGGACCATTGAACTTGGACGAGCAGTACTTC
>-|-|14|TRBV7-3|TRBJ2-1
CASSLSGLNNEQFF
TGTGCCAGCAGCTTGAGCGGTCTAAACAATGAGCAGTTCTTC
>-|-|15|TRBV12-3/TRBV12-4|TRBJ2-3
CASTQRRGGTDTQYF
TGTGCCAGCACCCAACGCAGGGGGGGGACAGATACGCAGTATTTT
>-|many|14|TRBV3-1|TRBJ1-1
CASSQTELNTEAFF
TGTGCCAGCAGCCAAACAGAGTTGAACACTGAAGCTTTCTTT
>-|few|15|TRBV4-2|TRBJ2-3
CASSPQGGHTDTQYF
TGTGCCAGCAGCCCGCAGGGGGGGCATACAGATACGCAGTATTTT
>-|few|14|TRBV6-5|TRBJ1-2
CASSYSDHRDGYTF
TGTGCCAGCAGTTACTCCGACCACAGGGATGGCTACACCTTC
>TRBD2|few|15|TRBV6-1|TRBJ2-7
CASRGGGPWGYEQYF
TGTGCCAGCAGGGGGGGGGGACCCTGGGGCTACGAGCAGTACTTC
>-|-|16|TRBV6-1|TRBJ1-3
CASTHGGSVSGNTIYF
TGTGCCAGCACTCATGGGGGCTCGGTATCTGGAAACACCATATATTTT
>TRBD2|many|13|TRBV12-3/TRBV12-4|TRBJ2-1
CATRLAGGSEQFF
TGTGCCACCAGACTAGCGGGAGGGAGTGAGCAGTTCTTC
>-|many|14|TRBV29-1|TRBJ2-5
CSVFRASDRETQYF
TGCAGCGTTTTCAGGGCCTCCGATCGGGAGACCCAGTACTTC
>-|-|13|TRBV20-1|TRBJ2-5
CSAPGQTEETQYF
TGCAGTGCCCCGGGACAAACGGAAGAGACCCAGTACTTC
>-|-|15|TRBV27|TRBJ2-7
CASSFRGGASYEQYF
TGTGCCAGCAGTTTTCGCGGGGGCGCCTCCTACGAGCAGTACTTC
>-|few|14|TRBV19|TRBJ1-1
CASSMWGRIPEAFF
TGTGCCAGTAGTATGTGGGGGCGCATACCTGAAGCTTTCTTT
>-|many|16|TRBV11-3|TRBJ1-1
CASSLVGGTSNTEAFF
TGTGCCAGCAGCTTAGTTGGCGGGACCTCGAACACTGAAGCTTTCTTT
>-|few|21|TRBV11-2|TRBJ2-6
CASRSRGQGTLKNSGANVLTF
TGTGCCAGCAGGTCCCGGGGGCAGGGGACACTAAAAAACTCTGGGGCCAACGTCCTGACTTTC
>-|many|15|TRBV12-3/TRBV12-4|TRBJ1-1
CASSFLRAANTEAFF
TGTGCCAGCAGTTTTCTCAGGGCGGCGAACACTGAAGCTTTCTTT
>TRBD1|-|14|TRBV7-3|TRBJ2-5
CASSSGTAPETQYF
TGTGCCAGCAGCTCCGGGACAGCCCCAGAGACCCAGTACTTC
>-|-|14|TRBV28|TRBJ1-3
CASSSDGAGNTIYF
TGTGCCAGCAGTTCGGACGGGGCGGGAAACACCATATATTTT
>TRBD2|many|14|TRBV2|TRBJ2-7
CASSVGGGPLEQYF
TGTGCCAGCAGTGTTGGGGGAGGGCCCCTGGAGCAGTACTTC
>TRBD1|many|14|TRBV18|TRBJ2-7
CASSPPGQAHEQYF
TGTGCCAGCTCACCACCGGGACAGGCCCACGAGCAGTACTTC
>TRBD2|-|16|TRBV2|TRBJ2-1
CASSLPTSGRANEQFF
TGTGCCAGCAGTTTGCCGACTAGCGGGAGGGCTAATGAGCAGTTCTTC
>-|many|14|TRBV13|TRBJ2-1
CASSPPGLYNEQFF
TGTGCCAGCAGCCCCCCGGGACTTTACAATGAGCAGTTCTTC
>-|many|11|TRBV18|TRBJ1-1
CASSPGGQAFF
TGTGCCAGCTCACCTGGAGGGCAAGCTTTCTTT
>TRBD1|-|14|TRBV29-1|TRBJ2-7
CSVESGQGPYEQYF
TGCAGCGTAGAGTCGGGACAGGGACCCTACGAGCAGTACTTC
>TRBD1|-|14|TRBV5-1|TRBJ1-6
CASSSQGDSSPLHF
TGCGCCAGCAGCTCACAGGGGGATAGTTCACCCCTCCACTTT
>-|few|15|TRBV19|TRBJ2-2
CASSREGLHTGELFF
TGTGCCAGTAGTAGAGAGGGACTCCACACCGGGGAGCTGTTTTTT
>-|-|14|TRBV7-2|TRBJ2-1
CASRGPRSYNEQFF
TGTGCCAGCCGCGGACCGCGGTCCTACAATGAGCAGTTCTTC
>-|-|15|TRBV20-1|TRBJ2-7
CSAKKGETYGYEQYF
TGCAGTGCTAAAAAGGGGGAGACATATGGCTACGAGCAGTACTTC
>TRBD1|few|15|TRBV7-3|TRBJ2-5
CASSPPMGQGRTQYF
TGTGCCAGCAGCCCGCCAATGGGACAGGGGAGGACCCAGTACTTC
>-|few|12|TRBV10-3|TRBJ2-7
CAIGSGTYEQYF
TGTGCCATCGGGAGTGGCACCTACGAGCAGTACTTC
>-|-|17|TRBV4-1|TRBJ2-7
CASSENPSDTSHEKQYF
TGCGCCAGCAGCGAAAATCCGTCAGACACCTCCCATGAGAAGCAGTACTTC
>-|-|13|TRBV7-9|TRBJ2-1
CASSFGNGYEQFF
TGTGCCAGCAGCTTCGGGAACGGCTATGAGCAGTTCTTC
>TRBD2|-|13|TRBV20-1|TRBJ2-5
CSASGLALQTQYF
TGCAGTGCTAGTGGACTAGCCCTCCAGACCCAGTACTTC
>-|few|13|TRBV20-1|TRBJ1-2
CSSPAAANYGYTF
TGCAGCTCCCCGGCAGCTGCTAACTATGGCTACACCTTC
>TRBD1|many|15|TRBV5-4|TRBJ2-5
CASSKASGRGETQYF
TGTGCCAGCAGCAAGGCGTCGGGCAGGGGGGAGACCCAGTACTTC
>-|few|12|TRBV9|TRBJ2-1
CASSVGHNEQFF
TGTGCCAGCAGCGTAGGCCACAATGAGCAGTTCTTC